The 23 T cell receptor beta chains in this list originate from one sample, sequenced in a study of cytomegalovirus exposure and HLA in healthy donors. A multiplex PCR was run with 60 Vbeta primers and 13 Jbeta primers. Generated by immunoSEQ multiplex PCR, the TCRdb table keeps only in-frame clones and is missing some. The sample holds about 200,000 clones, roughly 82% seen once. The sequencing sample was made of PBMCs. The receptor set was obtained from a man aged 35-49 years in good health and CMV-seropositive.

The chain carries TRBV27 and TRBJ1-1, with D possibly matching TRBD1 (5 bases). Germline lookup yields CDR1 MNHEY and CDR2 SMNVEV (reference sequence). This CDR3 is 16 amino acids long. The V gene lost 2 bases and the J gene lost 0 bases, with 13 bases spanning the gap. The CDR3 DNA reads as TGTGCCAGCAGTTTAAAGCGGGGGTTGATGAACACTGAAGCTTTCTTT. This gives the protein CASSLKRGLMNTEAFF.

J is TRBJ1-4 and V is TRBV5-4; 8 positions agree with TRBD1. The germline gives CDR1 SGHNT, CDR2 YYREEE (reference sequence). Trimming took 3 bases from V and 7 from J; bases not matched to a gene: 5. CDR3 length equals 14 residues. CDR3 DNA: TGTGCCAGCAGCTCCGGACAGGGTTTTGAAAAACTGTTTTTT. It specifies CASSSGQGFEKLFF.

The rearrangement joins TRBV6-1 to TRBJ2-5; TRBD2 matches 11 bases. Germline CDR1 and CDR2: MNHNS and SASEGT. Losses at the gene ends were 3 bases for V and 5 bases for J; bases not matched to a gene: 14. The CDR3 is 18 residues long. The CDR3 DNA is TGTGCCAGCAGTGATACTAGTGTAGCGGGAGGGCCGGGGGAGACCCAGTACTTC. As protein: CASSDTSVAGGPGETQYF.

A single count supports this clone. The chain joins TRBV27 to TRBJ2-7; a weak D match, TRBD2 (6 bases). Germline CDR1 reads MNHEY; CDR2 reads SMNVEV (reference sequence). The CDR3 runs 12 residues. Here the CDR3 DNA reads TGTGCCAGCTCGCGCTTAGGGACTGCGTGGGTCGTC. Encoded protein: CASSRLGTAWVV.

V gene TRBV2 combines with J gene TRBJ2-5; 9 positions match TRBD1. Germline V gene data show CDR1 as SNHLY and CDR2 as FYNNEI. V was pared by 4 bases and J by 4 bases, with 4 bases of the junction left unmatched. The CDR3 consists of 14 residues. CDR3 in amino acids: CASSVDRGGETQYF. The DNA for the CDR3 is TGTGCCAGCAGTGTGGACAGGGGAGGAGAGACCCAGTACTTC.

The chain carries TRBV9 and TRBJ1-1; 8 nucleotides align to TRBD1. Germline lookup yields CDR1 SGDLS and CDR2 YYNGEE. The J segment lost 2 bases and the V segment lost 1 base, leaving 10 bases of the junction unmatched. This CDR3 spans 17 amino acids. CDR3 region: CASSVLPGQGVNTEAFF. The CDR3 region has the DNA TGTGCCAGCAGCGTACTGCCTGGACAGGGAGTCAACACTGAAGCTTTCTTT. The full variable domain, its missing parts supplied by reference TRBV9 and TRBJ1-1, is DSGVTQTPKHLITATGQRVTLRCSPRSGDLSVYWYQQSLDQGLQFLIQYYNGEERAKGNILERFSAQQFPDLHSELNLSSLELGDSALYFCASSVLPGQGVNTEAFFGQGTRLTVV.

As for this clone: One end of the junction does not line up with germline, which may come from a read error. The gene calls are TRBV7-9 and TRBJ1-1, with D perhaps TRBD1 (5 bases). Germline V gives CDR1 SEHNR, CDR2 FQNEAQ (reference sequence). There are 15 residues in the CDR3. The chain's CDR3 is CSSSLEAGRESEAFF. As DNA, the CDR3 is TGTTCCAGCAGCTTAGAAGCGGGCAGGGAGAGTGAAGCTTTCTTT.

The rearrangement links TRBV30 to TRBJ2-3; the D is unclear. The V end was cut by 1 base, the J end by 0 bases, with 8 bases between. This CDR3 is 14 amino acids long. The V gene's germline CDR1 is GTSNPN and CDR2 SVGIG (reference sequence). For the CDR3, the DNA is TGTGCCTGGAGTGCCGGGTCTAGCACAGATACGCAGTATTTT. This translates into CAWSAGSSTDTQYF.

The V gene is TRBV13, the J gene TRBJ1-1, with 9 bases lining up with TRBD1. V shed 2 bases, J shed 1 base, and the junction held 5 bases outside the gene matches. The CDR3 loop spans 16 amino acids. Germline CDR1 reads PRHDT; CDR2 reads FYEKMQ (reference sequence). Here the CDR3 DNA reads TGTGCCAGCAGCTTACAAGAGGACAGGGGGAACACTGAAGCTTTCTTT. It is translated as CASSLQEDRGNTEAFF. The whole variable domain, filled in from reference TRBV13 and TRBJ1-1, reads AAGVIQSPRHLIKEKRETATLKCYPIPRHDTVYWYQQGPGQDPQFLISFYEKMQSDKGSIPDRFSAQQFSDYHSELNMSSLELGDSALYFCASSLQEDRGNTEAFFGQGTRLTVV.

V usage is TRBV29-1 and J usage is TRBJ1-2; D is uncertain. This CDR3 spans 14 amino acids. CDR1 is SQVTM, CDR2 ANQGSEA, per germline. V was clipped by 0 bases and J by 4 bases, with 12 bases between them. The CDR3 sequence: CSVEDPTDPYGYTF. The DNA for the CDR3 is TGCAGCGTTGAAGATCCCACAGACCCCTATGGCTACACCTTC.

This sequence joins TRBV27 and TRBJ1-1, with 7 bases aligning to TRBD1. Per the germline V gene, CDR1 is MNHEY and CDR2 is SMNVEV (reference sequence). This CDR3 comprises 14 residues. The trim removed 6 bases at V and 2 bases at J, leaving 6 bases unmatched. As DNA, the CDR3 is TGTGCCAGCAGAGACAGGGTAGGAAACACTGAAGCTTTCTTT. It yields the protein CASRDRVGNTEAFF.

The chain has TRBV18 and TRBJ2-7, with D possibly TRBD1 on 6 matching bases. The CDR3 contains 13 residues. Germline loops: CDR1 KGHSH, CDR2 LQKENI. Trimming removed 3 bases at V and 0 bases at J, with 6 bases between. CDR3 region: CASSPDSSYEQYV. The CDR3 DNA follows: TGTGCCAGCTCACCGGACAGCTCCTACGAGCAGTACGTC.

The rearrangement links TRBV5-1 to TRBJ2-3, with a possible D match to TRBD1 (6 bases). Trimming took 0 bases from V and 0 from J, leaving 8 bases between them. The germline CDR1 and CDR2 sequences are SGHRS and YFSETQ. This CDR3 spans 15 amino acids. As DNA, the CDR3 is TGCGCCAGCAGCTTGGAAGGGGGTAGCACAGATACGCAGTATTTT. It encodes CASSLEGGSTDTQYF.

This chain uses TRBV29-1 with TRBJ1-1; 8 bases line up with TRBD1. Looked up from germline, CDR1 is SQVTM and CDR2 is ANQGSEA. The CDR3 consists of 16 residues. V lost 5 bases and J lost 3; bases outside the gene matches: 14. The CDR3 bases are TGCAGCGTTCCCACCCGGACAGGGAGCGGGCACACTGAAGCTTTCTTT. This translates into CSVPTRTGSGHTEAFF.

This chain uses TRBV5-1 with TRBJ2-2; D possibly corresponds to TRBD2 (5 bases). The V gene's germline CDR1 is SGHRS and CDR2 YFSETQ. The CDR3 is made up of 12 amino acids. Deletions cut 4 bases from V and 7 bases from J, with 8 bases between. The CDR3 coding sequence is TGCGCCAGCAGCCTCGACTACGGGGAGCTGTTTTTT. As protein: CASSLDYGELFF.

The V call is TRBV9, the J call TRBJ2-3; 9 bases map to TRBD2. This CDR3 has 16 residues. Germline loops: CDR1 SGDLS, CDR2 YYNGEE. Trimming at V came to 0 bases and at J to 4 bases, leaving 6 bases not matched to a gene. CDR3 nucleotides: TGTGCCAGCAGCGTAGTTGGTAGCGGGAGACCAGATACGCAGTATTTT. Its translation is CASSVVGSGRPDTQYF.

The rearrangement links TRBV15 to TRBJ2-1, with 9 bases identical to TRBD2. J lost 0 bases, V lost 8 bases, and 2 bases had no gene match. Germline V gene data show CDR1 as LNHNV and CDR2 as YYDKDF (reference sequence). There are 14 residues in the CDR3. The CDR3 DNA reads as TGTGCCACCCAGCGGGAGGTCTCCTACAATGAGCAGTTCTTC. Translation: CATQREVSYNEQFF.

As regards this clone: Other nucleotide sequences in the sample specify the same CDR3. This chain uses TRBV29-1 with TRBJ1-5, with 10 bases matching TRBD1. Germline V lookup: CDR1 SQVTM, CDR2 ANQGSEA. J gave up 4 bases and V 4 bases, and 1 base lay outside the gene matches. The CDR3 length is 13 residues. CDR3 nucleotides: TGCAGCGTTGGGACAGGGGGGAATCAGCCCCAGCATTTT. As protein: CSVGTGGNQPQHF.

The rearrangement joins TRBV11-2 to TRBJ2-7; D may be TRBD2 (7 bases). CDR1 is SGHAT, CDR2 FQNNGV, per germline. The CDR3 is 15 amino acids. Trimming left V 5 bases short and J 0 bases short, with 14 bases between. This chain's CDR3 is CASSPLRGASYEQYF. The CDR3 DNA follows: TGTGCCAGCAGCCCCCTCCGGGGGGCCTCCTACGAGCAGTACTTC.

This clone is a singleton in its sample. V gene TRBV6-5 combines with J gene TRBJ2-1, with 16 nucleotides matching TRBD2. CDR1 MNHEY and CDR2 SVGAGI come from the germline V gene. The CDR3 loop spans 15 amino acids. The V segment lost 6 bases and the J segment 7 bases; nucleotides outside the gene matches: 3. CDR3 in DNA: TGTGCCAGCAGGGGACTAGCGGGAGGGCTAAATGAGCAGTTCTTC. It encodes CASRGLAGGLNEQFF.

This clone was counted only a few times. The chain uses TRBV5-1 and TRBJ2-5; D call uncertain. V was shortened by 6 bases and J by 2 bases, with 11 bases between the two germline ends. This CDR3 contains 13 residues. Germline CDR1 SGHRS, CDR2 YFSETQ. The CDR3 reads CASNFLPQETQYF. The CDR3 DNA sequence: TGCGCCAGCAACTTCCTCCCTCAAGAGACCCAGTACTTC.

This chain connects TRBV5-4 to TRBJ2-2; D possibly corresponds to TRBD2 (6 bases). The ends were cut back, 2 bases at V and 0 bases at J, with 11 bases in the middle. Germline V gene lookup returns CDR1 SGHNT and CDR2 YYREEE (reference sequence). This CDR3 region has 16 residues. The CDR3 loop reads CASSFSSASNTGELFF. CDR3 nucleotide sequence: TGTGCCAGCAGCTTCTCTAGCGCTTCGAACACCGGGGAGCTGTTTTTT.

This chain joins TRBV30 and TRBJ2-1; 10 nucleotides align to TRBD2. J lost 0 bases, V lost 3 bases, and 11 bases had no gene match. Germline V CDR1 and CDR2: GTSNPN, SVGIG (reference sequence). The CDR3 is 18 amino acids. The CDR3 DNA sequence: TGTGCCTGGAGACTAGGGCTAGCGGGAGTTAGCTCCTACAATGAGCAGTTCTTC. This gives the protein CAWRLGLAGVSSYNEQFF.